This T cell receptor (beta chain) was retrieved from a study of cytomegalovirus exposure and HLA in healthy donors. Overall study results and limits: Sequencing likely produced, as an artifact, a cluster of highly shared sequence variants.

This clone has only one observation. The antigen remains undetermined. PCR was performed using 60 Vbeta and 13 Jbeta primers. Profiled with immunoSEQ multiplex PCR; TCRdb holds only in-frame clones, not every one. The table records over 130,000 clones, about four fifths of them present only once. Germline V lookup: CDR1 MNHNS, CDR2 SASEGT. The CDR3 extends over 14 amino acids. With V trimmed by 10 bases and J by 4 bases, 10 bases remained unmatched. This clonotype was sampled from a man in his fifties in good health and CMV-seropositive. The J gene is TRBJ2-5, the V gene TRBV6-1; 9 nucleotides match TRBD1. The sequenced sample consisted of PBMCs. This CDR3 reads CATTRDRVPETQYF. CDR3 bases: TGTGCCACCACCCGGGACAGGGTCCCAGAGACCCAGTACTTC.